The 29 T cell receptor beta chains presented below share a single source sample, sequenced in a study of T cell responses to AZD1222 COVID-19 vaccine. Repertoires were generated with immunoSEQ multiplex PCR, while TCRdb's copy carries only in-frame clones and drops some. The profile shows approximately 170,000 clones, roughly 89% of them singletons. The sequencing here drew on peripheral blood, taken 28 days after the second AZD1222 dose. These receptors were taken from an adult who received the AZD1222 COVID-19 vaccine.

The chain links TRBV10-3 to TRBJ2-5; 10 positions agree with TRBD2. The length of the CDR3 is 18 residues. J lost 2 bases, V lost 0 bases, and 9 bases had no gene match. CDR1 and CDR2 from the germline V gene are ENHRY and SYGVKD. The CDR3 loop reads CAISESESGGAPQETQYF. DNA for the CDR3: TGTGCCATCAGTGAGTCTGAGAGCGGGGGGGCACCACAAGAGACCCAGTACTTC.

The V call is TRBV4-2, the J call TRBJ2-1; 11 bases are a match to TRBD2. Germline values: CDR1 LGHNA, CDR2 YNFKEQ. The CDR3 is made up of 18 amino acids. V dropped 1 base and J dropped 0; count of bases not matched to a gene: 5. CDR3 bases: TGTGCCAGCAGCCAAGTCTCTAGCGGGGGGAACTCCTACAATGAGCAGTTCTTC. It is translated as CASSQVSSGGNSYNEQFF.

This clone was found once. The CDR3: CASSPVTGNGVETQYF. CDR3 DNA sequence: TGTGCCAGCAGCCCAGTGACAGGAAACGGGGTGGAGACCCAGTACTTC. This chain uses TRBV7-7 with TRBJ2-5; D may be TRBD1 (6 bases). CDR1 and CDR2 from the germline V gene are SSHAT and FNYEAQ (reference sequence). CDR3 length: 16 residues. Trimming cost V 5 bases and J 5 bases, with 21 bases left between them.

The V gene is TRBV5-1, the J gene TRBJ2-2, with D hard to call. CDR1 SGHRS and CDR2 YFSETQ come from the germline V gene. With 0 bases removed from V and 8 bases from J, the gap between germline ends came to 5 bases. CDR3 length: 12 residues. The CDR3 DNA sequence: TGCGCCAGCAGCTTGGCCGGGGGGGAGCTGTTTTTT. It codes for CASSLAGGELFF.

The genes are TRBV2 and TRBJ1-3; 7 bases align to TRBD1. The germline V gene encodes CDR1 SNHLY and CDR2 FYNNEI. The CDR3 runs to 16 residues. After removal of 4 bases from V and 4 bases from J, the junction contained 10 bases not matched to a gene. Here the CDR3 reads CASSVTGPGVGNTIYF. As DNA, the CDR3 is TGTGCCAGCAGTGTGACAGGGCCGGGTGTGGGAAACACCATATATTTT.

The gene calls are TRBV2 and TRBJ1-4, with a possible D match to TRBD1 (6 bases). Germline loops: CDR1 SNHLY, CDR2 FYNNEI. V was clipped by 4 bases and J by 5 bases, with 17 bases between them. The CDR3 sequence is 16 residues long. CDR3 residues: CASSAGQWELNEKLFF. In DNA form, the CDR3 reads TGTGCCAGCAGTGCCGGACAGTGGGAGCTAAATGAAAAACTGTTTTTT.

The rearrangement links TRBV7-2 to TRBJ1-2; D is possibly TRBD1 (6 bases). Looked up from germline, CDR1 is SGHTA and CDR2 is FQGNSA. The CDR3 spans 13 residues. Trimming stripped 1 base from V and 8 bases from J, with 11 bases between. CDR3 residues: CASSLGGGRGYTF. The CDR3 DNA follows: TGTGCCAGCAGCTTAGGGGGGGGGCGGGGCTACACCTTC.

The gene calls are TRBV5-8 and TRBJ1-2; weak D call: TRBD1 (5 bases). The V and J ends lost 0 bases and 4 bases respectively, with 13 bases between them. This CDR3 is built from 15 residues. In germline, CDR1 is SGHTS, CDR2 YDEGEE. The CDR3 bases are TGTGCCAGCAGCTTGGGGCAGGGAGGAACCTATGGCTACACCTTC. Translation: CASSLGQGGTYGYTF.

The chain employs TRBV23-1 and TRBJ2-1; TRBD2 is a possible D gene (5 bases). TRBV23-1 is flagged as an ORF with uncertain function. The ends were cut back, 7 bases at V and 3 bases at J, with 10 bases in the middle. CDR3 size: 13 residues. The CDR3 DNA reads TGCGCCAGCACCCTCGGACTCTACAATGAGCAGTTCTTC. Amino acids: CASTLGLYNEQFF.

This clone has ten or more counts. The chain recombines TRBV4-2 with TRBJ2-7; tentatively, D is TRBD2 (5 bases). Per the germline V gene, CDR1 is LGHNA and CDR2 is YNFKEQ. V was trimmed by 0 bases and J by 0 bases, leaving 9 bases between them. CDR3 size: 15 residues. The CDR3 DNA reads as TGTGCCAGCAGCCAAGACCGGGGAAGCTCCTACGAGCAGTACTTC. Translation gives CASSQDRGSSYEQYF.

The chain combines TRBV19 with TRBJ2-7; D gene uncertain. V dropped 2 bases and J dropped 5 bases, with 10 bases sitting between them. Germline CDR1 is LNHDA and CDR2 is SQIVND (reference sequence). This CDR3 contains 13 residues. The CDR3 here is CASSITHWDEQYF. CDR3 DNA sequence: TGTGCCAGTAGTATAACCCACTGGGACGAGCAGTACTTC.

This clone was seen once. The chain carries TRBV3-1 (or the pseudogene TRBV3-2) and TRBJ1-5; D gene ambiguous. The CDR3 extends over 14 amino acids. Trimming pared 1 base from V and 7 bases from J, leaving 11 bases between. Germline V gives CDR1 LGHDT, CDR2 YNNKEL (reference sequence). The CDR3 reads CASSQVRERQPQHF. CDR3 DNA: TGTGCCAGCAGCCAAGTTAGGGAGAGGCAGCCCCAGCATTTT.

This sequence joins TRBV6-5 and TRBJ1-2; D is perhaps TRBD1 (6 bases). The CDR3 covers 13 residues. Per germline, CDR1 MNHEY and CDR2 SVGAGI. V lost 2 bases and J lost 5, with 9 bases in between. CDR3 sequence reads: CASSYGGHYGYTF. As DNA, the CDR3 is TGTGCCAGCAGTTACGGGGGGCATTATGGCTACACCTTC.

V and J are TRBV23-1 and TRBJ1-5; D not certain. TRBV23-1 is classed as an ORF, of uncertain function. Trimming pared 4 bases from V and 4 bases from J, leaving 20 bases between. CDR3 length: 17 amino acids. The chain's CDR3 is CASSRPRTRPLNQPQHF. In nucleotides, the CDR3 is TGCGCCAGCAGTCGCCCAAGGACTCGGCCTTTAAATCAGCCCCAGCATTTT.

The sample holds one count of this clone. The rearrangement links TRBV5-4 to TRBJ1-2, with D unresolved. V lost 4 bases to trimming and J lost 3 bases, with 10 bases between them. The CDR3 consists of 13 residues. Germline V CDR1 and CDR2: SGHNT, YYREEE (reference sequence). The CDR3 spells CASSHGDDYGYTF. The CDR3 DNA reads TGTGCCAGCAGCCACGGCGACGACTATGGCTACACCTTC.

The chain couples TRBV19 to TRBJ1-1, with D tentatively TRBD1 (5 bases). Germline values: CDR1 LNHDA, CDR2 SQIVND (reference sequence). Between the trimmed V and J ends, which lost 2 bases and 0 bases, there was a span of 10 bases. This CDR3 is 15 amino acids long. The CDR3: CASSISTAMNTEAFF. The DNA of the CDR3 is TGTGCCAGTAGTATATCGACAGCAATGAACACTGAAGCTTTCTTT.

V and J are TRBV4-1 and TRBJ2-7; perhaps TRBD2 as D (6 bases). The germline gives CDR1 MGHRA, CDR2 YSYEKL. V lost 5 bases, J lost 7 bases, and 18 bases lay in between. The CDR3 spans 14 residues. CDR3 residues: CASSWGSPAGEQYF. As DNA, the CDR3 is TGCGCCAGCAGCTGGGGGTCCCCGGCGGGAGAGCAGTACTTC.

This clone was recorded only once. This sequence joins TRBV4-3 and TRBJ2-5; 9 bases line up with TRBD2. V lost 0 bases and J lost 2; bases outside the gene matches: 4. The CDR3 is 16 amino acids. Germline V lookup: CDR1 LGHNA, CDR2 YSLEER. The CDR3 reads CASSQDRLAGQETQYF. As DNA, the CDR3 is TGCGCCAGCAGCCAAGATAGGCTAGCGGGGCAAGAGACCCAGTACTTC.

The chain couples TRBV6-5 to TRBJ2-7, with 8 positions matching TRBD2. V lost 7 bases and J lost 3; bases outside the gene matches: 5. This CDR3 has 13 residues. CDR1 and CDR2 (germline): MNHEY, SVGAGI. The CDR3 coding sequence is TGTGCCAGCACACGAGCGGGGGTCTACGAGCAGTACTTC. It encodes CASTRAGVYEQYF.

J is TRBJ2-3 and V is TRBV21-1; the DNA was not used to check the table's D call, TRBD2. TRBV21-1 is classified as a pseudogene. There are 16 residues in the CDR3. The CDR3 protein is CASSKEGLIAIYTQYF. Written as DNA, the CDR3 is TGTGCCAGCAGCAAAGAGGGACTCATAGCAATTTATACGCAGTATTTT.

The chain couples TRBV9 to TRBJ2-5; D gene unclear. There are 15 residues in the CDR3. With 4 bases removed from V and 2 bases from J, the gap between germline ends came to 15 bases. Germline assignment: CDR1 SGDLS and CDR2 YYNGEE. CDR3 region: CASSSTVARQETQYF. The CDR3 DNA reads as TGTGCCAGCAGCTCAACAGTCGCCAGACAAGAGACCCAGTACTTC.

The J gene is TRBJ1-1, the V gene TRBV11-3, with no clear D. V gave up 3 bases and J gave up 5 bases, with 7 bases separating them. The CDR3 consists of 12 residues. Germline assignment: CDR1 SGHNT and CDR2 YENEEA. CDR3 loop: CASSFGRTEAFF. CDR3 sequence (DNA): TGTGCCAGCAGCTTCGGGCGGACTGAAGCTTTCTTT. Full variable domain (missing parts from reference TRBV11-3 and TRBJ1-1): EAGVVQSPRYKIIEKKQPVAFWCNPISGHNTLYWYLQNLGQGPELLIRYENEEAVDDSQLPKDRFSAERLKGVDSTLKIQPAELGDSAVYLCASSFGRTEAFFGQGTRLTVV.

The chain has TRBV19 and TRBJ2-7, with D perhaps being TRBD1 or TRBD2 (6 bases each). This CDR3 region has 14 residues. Germline CDR1 is LNHDA and CDR2 is SQIVND (reference sequence). V lost 4 bases and J lost 7, with 17 bases in between. The CDR3 coding sequence is TGTGCCAGTAGTAATCCTAGGGGGGCTCGGGAGCAGTACTTC. The encoded protein is CASSNPRGAREQYF.

The chain carries TRBV5-4 and TRBJ2-5; 11 bases map to TRBD1. J gave up 5 bases and V 4 bases, and 10 bases lay outside the gene matches. Germline CDR1 is SGHNT and CDR2 is YYREEE (reference sequence). The length of the CDR3 is 16 residues. The chain's CDR3 is CASSPGTGGIGETQYF. DNA of the CDR3: TGTGCCAGCAGCCCCGGGACAGGGGGGATTGGGGAGACCCAGTACTTC.

V gene TRBV29-1 combines with J gene TRBJ2-7; no reliable D call. Trimming took off 4 bases at V and 2 bases at J, with 12 bases between the two ends. Germline lookup yields CDR1 SQVTM and CDR2 ANQGSEA. This CDR3 has 13 residues. CDR3: CSVGSFPTYEQYF. The CDR3 DNA sequence: TGCAGCGTTGGGTCCTTCCCAACCTACGAGCAGTACTTC.

This clone has just one count. The chain has TRBV3-1 (or the pseudogene TRBV3-2) and TRBJ1-6; no reliable D call. Germline CDR1 reads LGHDT; CDR2 reads YNNKEL (reference sequence). The CDR3 has 14 residues. Trimming left V 4 bases short and J 13 bases short, with 17 bases between. The CDR3 coding sequence is TGTGCCAGCAGCCCGACGGGAACGGCCCACCCCCTCCACTTT. Protein: CASSPTGTAHPLHF.

The rearrangement joins TRBV15 to TRBJ2-3; TRBD1 might be the D (6 bases). The germline gives CDR1 LNHNV, CDR2 YYDKDF (reference sequence). CDR3 length: 14 residues. Trimming removed 7 bases at V and 0 bases at J, with 11 bases between. The CDR3 reads CATIRGDSTDTQYF. CDR3 bases: TGTGCCACCATCAGGGGAGACAGCACAGATACGCAGTATTTT.

CDR3 nucleotides: TGTGCCAGCAGCCCCAGTTCAGCCTGGCGGGGGGGCCAGGTCACCGGGGAGCTGTTTTTT. Protein sequence: CASSPSSAWRGGQVTGELFF. The chain has TRBV3-1 (or the pseudogene TRBV3-2) and TRBJ2-2, with 9 bases lining up with TRBD2. Germline V gene lookup returns CDR1 LGHDT and CDR2 YNNKEL (reference sequence). Trimming at V came to 4 bases and at J to 4 bases, leaving 19 bases not matched to a gene. There are 20 residues in the CDR3.

The CDR3 loop reads CAISAIRGPRDSPLHF. CDR3 nucleotide sequence: TGTGCCATCAGTGCCATCAGGGGACCGAGGGATTCACCCCTCCACTTT. The gene calls are TRBV10-3 and TRBJ1-6; D might be TRBD1 (6 bases). Germline V gene data show CDR1 as ENHRY and CDR2 as SYGVKD. V was trimmed by 4 bases and J by 8 bases, leaving 18 bases between them. CDR3 size: 16 residues.